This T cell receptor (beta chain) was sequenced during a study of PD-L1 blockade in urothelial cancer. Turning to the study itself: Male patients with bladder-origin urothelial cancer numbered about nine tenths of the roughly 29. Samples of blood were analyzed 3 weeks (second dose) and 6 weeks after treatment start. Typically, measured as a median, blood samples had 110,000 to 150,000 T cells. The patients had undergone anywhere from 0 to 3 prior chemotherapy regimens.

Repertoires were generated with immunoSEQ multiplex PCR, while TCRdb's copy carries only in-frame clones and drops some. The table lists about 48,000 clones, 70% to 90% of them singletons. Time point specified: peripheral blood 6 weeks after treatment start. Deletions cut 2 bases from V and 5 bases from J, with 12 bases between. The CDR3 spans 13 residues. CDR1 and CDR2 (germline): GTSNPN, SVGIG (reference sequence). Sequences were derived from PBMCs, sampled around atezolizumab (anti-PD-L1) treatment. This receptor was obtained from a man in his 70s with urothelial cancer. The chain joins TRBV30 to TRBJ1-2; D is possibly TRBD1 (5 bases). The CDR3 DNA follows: TGTGCCTGGAGTACTGGGGCTGGATATGGCTACACCTTC. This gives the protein CAWSTGAGYGYTF.